This T cell receptor (beta chain) was sequenced during a study of shared clonotypes between healthy human individuals. A note on this clone: What it binds is unknown.

After removal of 4 bases from V and 8 bases from J, the junction contained 7 bases not matched to a gene. CDR1 and CDR2 from the germline V gene are SGDLS and YYNGEE. This CDR3 contains 15 residues. Sorted-subset replicate PCR reactions contained roughly 210 ng DNA, corresponding to about 30,000 T cell genomes. Measured with immunoSEQ multiplex PCR; TCRdb has only the in-frame clones, and not every one. The sample has some 2.3 million clones; 90% to 95% are singletons. Whole-study results and caveats: Naive subsets usually exceeded memory subsets in estimated richness.

This chain connects TRBV9 to TRBJ2-7; 15 bases fit TRBD2. Sequenced input: naive CD4+ T cells from PBMCs. Subset given: CD45RA+ positively selected. This TCR came from a man between 18 and 29 years old in good health. Some clones in this sample may be carry-over from other donors' samples. Here the CDR3 DNA reads TGTGCCAGCAGCACAGGACTAGCGGGAGGGTATAAGCAGTACTTC. Translated, it gives CASSTGLAGGYKQYF.